The 20 T cell receptor beta chains listed next were all sequenced from one sample in a study of graft-versus-host responses after intestinal transplantation. Repertoires were generated with immunoSEQ multiplex PCR, while TCRdb's copy carries only in-frame clones and drops some. Of roughly 14,000 clones in the sample, about 28% are singletons; the top ten hold 3% to 4%. Specimen: alloreactive CD4+ T cells from a mixed lymphocyte reaction culture, collected before intestinal transplant. Subset indicated: CFSE-low proliferating T cells sorted from approximately six-day pre-transplant mixed lymphocyte reaction (GvH or HvG direction). Source of these receptors: a human patient who received an intestinal transplant.

V is TRBV18 and J is TRBJ2-7; TRBD2 agrees at 9 bases. The V gene end was trimmed by 1 base and the J gene end by 5 bases; junction bases not matched to a gene: 15. The CDR3 totals 18 residues. CDR1 and CDR2 (germline): KGHSH, LQKENI. CDR3 in DNA: TGTGCCAGCTCACCACAGCCGGGACTAGCCCGCGGGCCCCACGAGCAGTACTTC. Its protein product is CASSPQPGLARGPHEQYF. Complete variable domain (other parts from reference TRBV18 and TRBJ2-7): NAGVMQNPRHLVRRRGQEARLRCSPMKGHSHVYWYRQLPEEGLKFMVYLQKENIIDESGMPKERFSAEFPKEGPSILRIQQVVRGDSAAYFCASSPQPGLARGPHEQYFGPGTRLTVT.

The V call is TRBV11-3, the J call TRBJ2-3, with TRBD2 matching over 13 bases. Germline loops: CDR1 SGHNT, CDR2 YENEEA. V shed 3 bases and J 6 bases; nucleotides not matched to a gene: 3. The CDR3 length is 15 residues. The CDR3, as DNA: TGTGCCAGCAGCTTTGGGACTAGCGGGACTGATACGCAGTATTTT. Translation: CASSFGTSGTDTQYF.

The V and J genes are TRBV6-4 and TRBJ1-2; 9 bases align to TRBD1. The V segment lost 5 bases and the J segment 1 base; nucleotides outside the gene matches: 8. CDR1 and CDR2 from the germline V gene are MRHNA and SNTAGT. This CDR3 contains 16 residues. CDR3 nucleotides: TGTGCCAGCAGTTCAAAACAGGGGGCGGGTAACTATGGCTACACCTTC. Translation: CASSSKQGAGNYGYTF.

This chain links TRBV5-1 with TRBJ1-6, with 9 bases lining up with TRBD1. V lost 0 bases to trimming and J lost 12 bases; unmatched junction nucleotides: 7. The germline gives CDR1 SGHRS, CDR2 YFSETQ. The CDR3 spans 15 residues. The CDR3 DNA is TGCGCCAGCAGCTTGGGGGGGACAGGGAATGGACCCCTCCACTTT. Amino acid sequence: CASSLGGTGNGPLHF.

This clone was seen a handful of times. The chain couples TRBV11-3 to TRBJ2-4; D is possibly TRBD1 or TRBD2 (6 bases each). Trimming stripped 2 bases from V and 1 base from J, with 15 bases between. The CDR3 contains 17 residues. Germline V lookup: CDR1 SGHNT, CDR2 YENEEA. The CDR3, as DNA: TGTGCCAGCAGCTTAAGCCGGGGGCGAACGGCCAAAAACATTCAGTACTTC. This codes for CASSLSRGRTAKNIQYF.

This clone is medium-sized in the sample. The sample contains more than one DNA sequence encoding this CDR3. The chain recombines TRBV5-1 with TRBJ2-7; 8 bases match TRBD2. Germline V CDR1 and CDR2: SGHRS, YFSETQ. The trim removed 4 bases at V and 5 bases at J, leaving 14 bases unmatched. The CDR3 has 16 amino acids. CDR3 coding DNA: TGCGCCAGCAGCCTGACGCCCAGCGGGAGAGGCGACGAGCAGTACTTC. It yields the protein CASSLTPSGRGDEQYF.

This chain's CDR3 is CASGQGPVNQPQHF. CDR3 DNA sequence: TGTGCCAGCGGACAGGGACCAGTAAATCAGCCCCAGCATTTT. V usage is TRBV27 and J usage is TRBJ1-5; 8 bases line up with TRBD1. The CDR3 has 14 amino acids. Germline V gives CDR1 MNHEY, CDR2 SMNVEV (reference sequence). V lost 8 bases to trimming and J lost 4 bases; unmatched junction nucleotides: 7.

CDR3: CASSFRGGNTEAFF. The CDR3, as DNA: TGTGCCAGCAGTTTTAGAGGGGGCAACACTGAAGCTTTCTTT. The chain combines TRBV6-6 with TRBJ1-1, with 7 bases that match TRBD1. Germline trimming cut 4 bases from V and 2 bases from J; bases unmatched to any gene: 4. Germline V gene lookup returns CDR1 MNHNY and CDR2 SVGAGI (reference sequence). There are 14 residues in the CDR3.

This clone appeared a single time. The gene calls are TRBV27 and TRBJ1-6; D possibly corresponds to TRBD1 (5 bases). CDR1 and CDR2 from the germline V gene are MNHEY and SMNVEV (reference sequence). This CDR3 is built from 14 residues. The V and J ends lost 6 bases and 0 bases respectively, with 6 bases between them. The chain's CDR3 is CASRTGSYNSPLHF. The CDR3 DNA reads TGTGCCAGCAGAACAGGCTCCTATAATTCACCCCTCCACTTT.

The chain is built from TRBV6-1 and TRBJ2-3; 14 nucleotides match TRBD2. CDR1 is MNHNS, CDR2 SASEGT, per germline. The ends lost 6 bases at V and 10 bases at J; junction bases unmatched: 6. CDR3 length equals 14 residues. Here the CDR3 reads CASRSGLAGGAQYF. The CDR3 DNA is TGTGCCAGCAGGTCTGGACTAGCGGGAGGAGCGCAGTATTTT.

The chain employs TRBV7-6 and TRBJ1-5, with a possible D match to TRBD1 (5 bases). Per germline, CDR1 SGHVS and CDR2 FNYEAQ. The V and J ends lost 1 base and 5 bases respectively, with 6 bases between them. This CDR3 has 13 amino acids. DNA of the CDR3: TGTGCCAGCAGCTTAGGCAGGGATCAGCCCCAGCATTTT. Its protein is CASSLGRDQPQHF.

This clone was detected only a few times. This chain connects TRBV7-3 to TRBJ2-5; D possibly corresponds to TRBD1 (5 bases). V lost 3 bases and J lost 1, with 18 bases in between. Germline lookup yields CDR1 SGHTA and CDR2 FQGTGA. This CDR3 comprises 17 residues. The CDR3 reads CASSFGPTGLGQETQYF. The CDR3 region has the DNA TGTGCCAGCAGCTTTGGGCCCACAGGTTTAGGCCAAGAGACCCAGTACTTC. Variable domain in full (rest from reference TRBV7-3 and TRBJ2-5): GAGVSQTPSNKVTEKGKYVELRCDPISGHTALYWYRQSLGQGPEFLIYFQGTGAADDSGLPNDRFFAVRPEGSVSTLKIQRTERGDSAVYLCASSFGPTGLGQETQYFGPGTRLLVL.

This clone was counted only a few times. The rearrangement links TRBV30 to TRBJ1-1; D is ambiguous. Looked up from germline, CDR1 is GTSNPN and CDR2 is SVGIG (reference sequence). V lost 0 bases and J 7 bases, leaving 6 bases between the germline ends. This CDR3 contains 11 residues. The CDR3 DNA follows: TGTGCCTGGAGTGTATGGGTTGAAGCTTTCTTT. The encoded protein is CAWSVWVEAFF. Full variable domain (missing parts from reference TRBV30 and TRBJ1-1): SQTIHQWPATLVQPVGSPLSLECTVEGTSNPNLYWYRQAAGRGLQLLFYSVGIGQISSEVPQNLSASRPQDRQFILSSKKLLLSDSGFYLCAWSVWVEAFFGQGTRLTVV.

The chain links TRBV4-3 to TRBJ2-1; D might be TRBD2 (5 bases). V lost 3 bases to trimming and J lost 7 bases, with 19 bases between them. CDR1 and CDR2 (germline): LGHNA, YSLEER. CDR3 length: 16 amino acids. This CDR3 reads CASSQAPTRTWNEQFF. CDR3 DNA: TGCGCCAGCAGCCAGGCCCCCACTAGGACTTGGAATGAGCAGTTCTTC.

The chain links TRBV30 to TRBJ2-3; perhaps D is TRBD1 or TRBD2 (6 bases each). Germline loops: CDR1 GTSNPN, CDR2 SVGIG (reference sequence). CDR3 length: 14 amino acids. Trimming stripped 0 bases from V and 5 bases from J, with 12 bases between. CDR3 in DNA: TGTGCCTGGAGTGTGGGCGCGGGACAAGATACGCAGTATTTT. It codes for CAWSVGAGQDTQYF. The full variable domain, completed using reference TRBV30 and TRBJ2-3, is SQTIHQWPATLVQPVGSPLSLECTVEGTSNPNLYWYRQAAGRGLQLLFYSVGIGQISSEVPQNLSASRPQDRQFILSSKKLLLSDSGFYLCAWSVGAGQDTQYFGPGTRLTVL.

The chain uses TRBV9 and TRBJ2-1; TRBD2 is a possible D gene (5 bases). The CDR3 sequence is 15 residues long. V was shortened by 0 bases and J by 2 bases, with 9 bases between the two germline ends. Germline V lookup: CDR1 SGDLS, CDR2 YYNGEE. The CDR3 DNA reads as TGTGCCAGCAGCGTAGGAGGTAGCGCCTACAATGAGCAGTTCTTC. Translated, it gives CASSVGGSAYNEQFF.

This chain uses TRBV9 with TRBJ2-3, with D perhaps TRBD2 (6 bases). Trimming took 0 bases from V and 3 from J, leaving 14 bases between them. This CDR3 is built from 16 residues. Looked up from germline, CDR1 is SGDLS and CDR2 is YYNGEE. This chain's CDR3 is CASSVAGREITDTQYF. CDR3 nucleotide sequence: TGTGCCAGCAGCGTAGCCGGACGGGAGATAACAGATACGCAGTATTTT.

The rearrangement links TRBV4-3 to TRBJ1-4; TRBD1 matches at 8 bases. Looked up from germline, CDR1 is LGHNA and CDR2 is YSLEER. Trimming at V came to 5 bases and at J to 0 bases, leaving 2 bases not matched to a gene. The CDR3 runs to 15 residues. The CDR3 spells CASSLQGATNEKLFF. The CDR3 nucleotides read TGCGCCAGCAGCTTACAGGGGGCAACTAATGAAAAACTGTTTTTT.

This chain joins TRBV19 and TRBJ2-3; D unresolved. The CDR3 length is 15 residues. Germline V CDR1 and CDR2: LNHDA, SQIVND (reference sequence). Between the trimmed V and J ends, which lost 7 bases and 0 bases, there was a span of 14 bases. The DNA of the CDR3 is TGTGCCAGTAACGACGGTCCCGCTAGCACAGATACGCAGTATTTT. Residues: CASNDGPASTDTQYF.

This clone has just a few counts. V usage is TRBV11-3 and J usage is TRBJ1-2; 9 nucleotides line up with TRBD1. This CDR3 spans 15 amino acids. V trimming: 0 bases; J trimming: 8 bases; junction bases outside the gene matches: 7. Per the germline V gene, CDR1 is SGHNT and CDR2 is YENEEA. In DNA, the CDR3 is TGTGCCAGCAGCTTAGAGAGGGGGACAGGGCACGGCTACACCTTC. Protein: CASSLERGTGHGYTF. The full variable domain, completed using reference TRBV11-3 and TRBJ1-2, is EAGVVQSPRYKIIEKKQPVAFWCNPISGHNTLYWYLQNLGQGPELLIRYENEEAVDDSQLPKDRFSAERLKGVDSTLKIQPAELGDSAVYLCASSLERGTGHGYTFGSGTRLTVV.